This TCR beta chain emerged from a study of OX40 agonist ivuxolimab in advanced cancers. TCRdb's table, derived via immunoSEQ multiplex PCR, lists solely in-frame clones and lacks some. Among 80,000 to 100,000 clones, more than 85% were seen once, and the ten largest hold 0.25% to 0.3%. Whole-study results and caveats: Averaged across samples, CD8+ T cells carried more expanded clones than CD4+ did. Among expanded peripheral T cells, antigen specificity went undetermined. Low normalized T-cell clonal expansion also characterized some of the nonresponders.

This CDR3 spans 17 amino acids. CDR1 MDHEN and CDR2 SYDVKM come from the germline V gene. V was cut by 3 bases and J by 8 bases, with 23 bases left in between. Points on this clone: Its specificity is not known.

This chain links TRBV28 with TRBJ2-1; tentative D call: TRBD2 (6 bases). The receptor was derived from an adult with an advanced solid tumor such as melanoma, head and neck, liver or kidney cancer. The sequencing here drew on CD4+ or CD8+ T cells sorted from blood, taken in a trial of the OX40 agonist ivuxolimab. In DNA form, the CDR3 reads TGTGCCAGCAGTTTGTTTCAGCGGGTATACCAAGGCGATGAGCAGTTCTTC. Its protein is CASSLFQRVYQGDEQFF.